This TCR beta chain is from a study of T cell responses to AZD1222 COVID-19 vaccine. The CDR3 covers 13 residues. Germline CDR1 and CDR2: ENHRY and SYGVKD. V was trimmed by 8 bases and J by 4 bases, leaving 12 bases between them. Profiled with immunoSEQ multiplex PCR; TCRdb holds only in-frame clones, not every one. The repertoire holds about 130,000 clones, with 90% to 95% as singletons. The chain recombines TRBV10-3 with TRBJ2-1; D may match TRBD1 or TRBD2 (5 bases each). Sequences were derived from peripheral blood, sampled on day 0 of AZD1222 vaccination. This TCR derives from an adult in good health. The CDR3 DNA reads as TGTGCCATCGGGGACCCAAGTTACAATGAGCAGTTCTTC. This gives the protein CAIGDPSYNEQFF.